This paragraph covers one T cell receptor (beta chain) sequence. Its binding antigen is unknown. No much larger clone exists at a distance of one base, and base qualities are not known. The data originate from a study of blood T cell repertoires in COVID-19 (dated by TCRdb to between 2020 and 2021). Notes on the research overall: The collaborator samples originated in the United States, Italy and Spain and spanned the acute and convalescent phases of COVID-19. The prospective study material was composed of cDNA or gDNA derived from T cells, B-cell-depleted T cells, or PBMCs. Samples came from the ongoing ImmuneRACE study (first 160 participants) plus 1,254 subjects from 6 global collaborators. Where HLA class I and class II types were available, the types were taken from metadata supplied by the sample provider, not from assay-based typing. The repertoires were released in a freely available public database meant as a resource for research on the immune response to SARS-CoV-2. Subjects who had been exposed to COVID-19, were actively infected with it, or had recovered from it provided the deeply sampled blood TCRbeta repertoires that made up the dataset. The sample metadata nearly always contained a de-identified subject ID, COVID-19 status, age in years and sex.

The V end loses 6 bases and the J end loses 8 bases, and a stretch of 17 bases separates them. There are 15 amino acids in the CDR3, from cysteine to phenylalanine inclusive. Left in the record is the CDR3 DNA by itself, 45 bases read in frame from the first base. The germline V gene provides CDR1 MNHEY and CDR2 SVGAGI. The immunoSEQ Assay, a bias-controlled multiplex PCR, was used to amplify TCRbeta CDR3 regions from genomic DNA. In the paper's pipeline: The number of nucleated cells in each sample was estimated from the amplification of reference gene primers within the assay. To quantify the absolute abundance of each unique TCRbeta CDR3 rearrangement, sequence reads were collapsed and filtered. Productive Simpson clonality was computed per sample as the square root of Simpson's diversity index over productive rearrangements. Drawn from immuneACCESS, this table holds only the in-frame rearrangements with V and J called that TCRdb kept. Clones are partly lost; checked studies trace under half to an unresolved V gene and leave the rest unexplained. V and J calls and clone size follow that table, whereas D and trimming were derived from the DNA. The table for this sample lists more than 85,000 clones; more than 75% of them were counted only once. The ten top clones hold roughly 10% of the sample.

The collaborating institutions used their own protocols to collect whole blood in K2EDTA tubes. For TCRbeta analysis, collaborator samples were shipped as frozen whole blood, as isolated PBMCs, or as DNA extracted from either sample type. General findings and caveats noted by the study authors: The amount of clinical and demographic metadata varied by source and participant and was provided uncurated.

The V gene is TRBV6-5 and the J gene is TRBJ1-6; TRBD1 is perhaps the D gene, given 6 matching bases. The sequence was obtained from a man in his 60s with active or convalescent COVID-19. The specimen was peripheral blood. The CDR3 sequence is CASRSGHPWDSPLHF. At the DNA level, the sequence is TGTGCCAGCAGGTCGGGACACCCTTGGGATTCACCCCTCCACTTT.